These T cell receptor beta chains were read from a single sample in a study of CD8 T cells in ankylosing spondylitis. TCRdb passed the 5' RACE reads through MiXCR, listing each CDR3 protein once. The data show about 220,000 distinct CDR3 sequences, roughly 24% seen once. The source material was blood, either unsorted or a sorted T cell fraction (not recorded which). The receptors shown here come from a male donor with ankylosing spondylitis or in good health (not recorded which). Both conserved end residues are part of each CDR3. The D gene is left open where the match is weak. Size tells how often a clone was seen (once, few, many) or the class of an expanded clone, and some rows leave it out.

size	V	J	D	DNA	CDR3
many	TRBV7-3	TRBJ2-3	TRBD2	TGTGCCAGCAGCTTACTAGCGGGAGCGAGAGATACGCAGTATTTT	CASSLLAGARDTQYF
few	TRBV10-3	TRBJ2-7	TRBD2	TGTGCCATCAGCCGGACTAGCGGGAGGCTCCTCTCCTACGAGCAGTACTTC	CAISRTSGRLLSYEQYF
-	TRBV13	TRBJ2-1	TRBD1	TGTGCCAGCAGCTTAGTGGGACAGGGAGCCTACAATGAGCAGTTCTTC	CASSLVGQGAYNEQFF
once	TRBV12-3/TRBV12-4	TRBJ2-3	TRBD1	TGTGCCAGCAGTCCGCAGACAGGGTCGACAGATACGCAGTATTTT	CASSPQTGSTDTQYF
many	TRBV12-3/TRBV12-4	TRBJ1-1	-	TGTGCCAGCAGGTATACAGGGTTTAAGGACACTGAAGCTTTCTTT	CASRYTGFKDTEAFF
many	TRBV25-1	TRBJ2-7	-	TGTGCCATCTCAACAGGAAGGGCCGAGCAGTACTTC	CAISTGRAEQYF
few	TRBV12-3/TRBV12-4	TRBJ1-5	-	TGTGCCAGCAGTTTAGTCTCAGGGATCAATCAGCCCCAGCATTTT	CASSLVSGINQPQHF
few	TRBV11-2	TRBJ2-3	TRBD2	TGTGCCAGCAGCTTAGTTATAGTAGGGCTAGCGGGGACAAGCACAGATACGCAGTATTTT	CASSLVIVGLAGTSTDTQYF
-	TRBV5-5	TRBJ2-1	TRBD2	TGTGCCAGCAGCGATGGGGGGCGGGGGGCCTACAATGAGCAGTTCTTC	CASSDGGRGAYNEQFF
many	TRBV20-1	TRBJ2-2	-	TGCAGTGCTTTATCCACGTGGGCCCAGAACACCGGGGAGCTGTTTTTT	CSALSTWAQNTGELFF
-	TRBV20-1	TRBJ1-5	-	TGCAGTGCTAGGGAGGGGATTAGCAATCAGCCCCAGCATTTT	CSAREGISNQPQHF
-	TRBV2	TRBJ1-2	-	TGTGCCAGCAGTGAAGTTGGAGGGACCTATGGCTACACCTTC	CASSEVGGTYGYTF
many	TRBV6-6	TRBJ2-7	-	TGTGCCAGCAAAGCCCGGCAGGGGAACGAGCAGTACTTC	CASKARQGNEQYF
many	TRBV15	TRBJ2-3	-	TGTGCCACCAGCAGAGATGACAGCGCAGATACGCAGTATTTT	CATSRDDSADTQYF
-	TRBV12-3/TRBV12-4	TRBJ2-3	-	TGTGCCAGCAGTCCGTCGCTGAGGCAGTATTTT	CASSPSLRQYF
-	TRBV3-1	TRBJ2-6	-	TGTGCCTGCAGCCAGCGCAATGCCGGGGCCAACGTCCTGACTTTC	CACSQRNAGANVLTF
many	TRBV20-1	TRBJ2-5	-	TGCAGTGCTAGGATGGCAGACCAAGAGACCCAGTACTTC	CSARMADQETQYF
-	TRBV20-1	TRBJ1-1	TRBD1	TGCAGTGCTAGAGATCTGCGGACAGGGGGGAACACTGAAGCTTTCTTT	CSARDLRTGGNTEAFF
-	TRBV18	TRBJ1-6	-	TGTGCCAGCAGGGAGGCGGCTTATAATTCACCCCTCCACTTT	CASREAAYNSPLHF
-	TRBV6-5	TRBJ2-7	TRBD1	TGTGCCAGCAGTTACTCCGCGGGTGGGACAGGGATCTACGAGCAGTACTTC	CASSYSAGGTGIYEQYF
-	TRBV20-1	TRBJ1-2	TRBD1	TGCAGTCCGTCACAGGGGATTGACGGCTACACCTTC	CSPSQGIDGYTF
-	TRBV25-1	TRBJ2-1	TRBD1	TGTGCCAGCAGCCCAAGAGGAGGCAAGGACAGGGGGCGAAAGAATGAGCAGTTCTTC	CASSPRGGKDRGRKNEQFF
many	TRBV10-3	TRBJ2-2	TRBD2	TGTGCCACCAAACTAGCGGGAGTCTCCGGGGAGCTGTTTTTT	CATKLAGVSGELFF
many	TRBV12-3/TRBV12-4	TRBJ2-7	TRBD2	TGTGCCAGCCCATGCCTAGCGGGAGTTCCGTACGAGCAGTACTTC	CASPCLAGVPYEQYF
many	TRBV9	TRBJ2-3	TRBD1	TGTGCCAGCGGAGGGACAGGGGTCACAGATACGCAGTATTTT	CASGGTGVTDTQYF
-	TRBV7-6	TRBJ2-6	-	TGTGCCAGCAGCTTCAGGGACGGGGCCAACGTCCTGACTTTC	CASSFRDGANVLTF
many	TRBV4-2	TRBJ2-7	-	TGTGCCAGCAGCCAAGAACTGGGGGCAGACTACGAGCAGTACTTC	CASSQELGADYEQYF
many	TRBV5-1	TRBJ2-7	TRBD2	TGCGCCAGCAGGCCGAGCGGGAGTATCTACGAGCAGTACTTC	CASRPSGSIYEQYF